Below, 15 T cell receptor beta chains from the same sample are listed, as sequenced in a study of CD8 T cells in ankylosing spondylitis. General study points: Ankylosing spondylitis blood appeared to carry a characteristic TCR beta motif of several highly homologous variants.

Antigens for these TCRs are unknown. TCRdb re-called the 5' RACE reads with MiXCR, one entry per CDR3 protein. The sample holds about 540,000 distinct CDR3 sequences; about an eighth are singletons and the top ten take almost 7%. Material: blood, either unsorted or a sorted T cell fraction (not recorded which). All receptors derive from a male donor with ankylosing spondylitis.

This clonotype was detected only a few times. The rearrangement links TRBV6-2 or TRBV6-3 to TRBJ2-1, with D hard to call. Germline values: CDR1 MNHEY, CDR2 SVGEGT. The CDR3 is made up of 13 amino acids. Trimming took 6 bases from V and 0 from J, leaving 6 bases between them. The DNA of the CDR3 is TGTGCCAGCAGACCACCCTCCTACAATGAGCAGTTCTTC. Protein product: CASRPPSYNEQFF.

The V gene is TRBV2, the J gene TRBJ2-1, with D tentatively TRBD1 (8 bases). CDR3 size: 17 residues. CDR1 and CDR2 from the germline V gene are SNHLY and FYNNEI. Trimming shortened V by 4 bases and J by 5 bases, and 21 bases separated the two germline ends. The CDR3 reads CASSGEGRTGQNNEQFF. In nucleotides, the CDR3 is TGTGCCAGCAGTGGGGAGGGGAGGACAGGGCAGAACAATGAGCAGTTCTTC.

This chain uses TRBV20-1 with TRBJ1-5, with D possibly TRBD1 on 5 matching bases. V lost 2 bases, J lost 0 bases, and 14 bases lay in between. Germline V gene lookup returns CDR1 DFQATT and CDR2 SNEGSKA (reference sequence). The CDR3 length is 16 residues. Here the CDR3 reads CSARRYLGDSNQPQHF. The CDR3, as DNA: TGCAGTGCTAGAAGATACTTAGGGGATAGCAATCAGCCCCAGCATTTT.

In its sample, this clonotype was seen many times. The rearrangement joins TRBV5-1 to TRBJ2-1; 7 nucleotides match TRBD2. V trimming: 4 bases; J trimming: 6 bases; junction bases outside the gene matches: 4. The germline V gene has CDR1 SGHRS and CDR2 YFSETQ. The CDR3 totals 13 residues. CDR3 in DNA: TGCGCCAGCAGCGCGGGAGCTGCCAATGAGCAGTTCTTC. Translation: CASSAGAANEQFF.

Only a few counts were recorded for this clonotype. The chain recombines TRBV27 with TRBJ1-2; the match to TRBD1 covers 9 bases. This CDR3 is built from 14 residues. After removal of 2 bases from V and 5 bases from J, the junction contained 3 bases not matched to a gene. Germline lookup yields CDR1 MNHEY and CDR2 SMNVEV (reference sequence). The CDR3 reads CASSLTGGLYGYTF. The CDR3 DNA sequence: TGTGCCAGCAGTTTAACAGGGGGCCTATATGGCTACACCTTC.

The rearrangement uses TRBV7-9 and TRBJ2-2, with 11 bases aligning to TRBD2. The junction had 9 bases not matched to a gene; V was cut back by 5 bases and J by 7 bases. Germline V lookup: CDR1 SEHNR, CDR2 FQNEAQ (reference sequence). The CDR3 loop spans 16 amino acids. CDR3 protein: CASSPIAGGAGGELFF. DNA of the CDR3: TGTGCCAGCAGCCCCATAGCGGGAGGGGCCGGCGGGGAGCTGTTTTTT.

This clonotype was detected ten times or more. The chain uses TRBV18 and TRBJ1-5; D remains unclear. The germline V and J ends were trimmed by 3 bases and 0 bases, with 9 bases remaining between them. The germline V gene encodes CDR1 KGHSH and CDR2 LQKENI. CDR3 length: 15 amino acids. CDR3 sequence: CASSPGEGSNQPQHF. The CDR3 coding sequence is TGTGCCAGCTCACCCGGGGAAGGTAGCAATCAGCCCCAGCATTTT. The entire variable domain, with the rest obtained from reference TRBV18 and TRBJ1-5, is as follows: NAGVMQNPRHLVRRRGQEARLRCSPMKGHSHVYWYRQLPEEGLKFMVYLQKENIIDESGMPKERFSAEFPKEGPSILRIQQVVRGDSAAYFCASSPGEGSNQPQHFGDGTRLSIL.

The genes are TRBV20-1 and TRBJ1-1; perhaps TRBD1 as D (5 bases). Germline loops: CDR1 DFQATT, CDR2 SNEGSKA (reference sequence). V was clipped by 1 base and J by 4 bases, with 10 bases between them. The CDR3 loop spans 13 amino acids. This CDR3 is CSARASGGTEAFF. CDR3 sequence (DNA): TGCAGTGCTAGAGCCTCTGGGGGCACTGAAGCTTTCTTT.

The genes are TRBV4-2 and TRBJ1-4, with 7 positions matching TRBD1. CDR1 is LGHNA and CDR2 is YNFKEQ in the germline V gene. J gave up 4 bases and V 0 bases, and 5 bases lay outside the gene matches. CDR3 length equals 16 residues. The CDR3 DNA follows: TGTGCCAGCAGCCAAGATTTAGGGGACAGTAATGAAAAACTGTTTTTT. Residues: CASSQDLGDSNEKLFF.

In its sample, this clonotype was seen a few times. CDR3 region: CSVLTGFGHEQFF. In DNA form, the CDR3 reads TGCAGCGTCTTGACAGGGTTTGGCCATGAGCAGTTCTTC. The chain couples TRBV29-1 to TRBJ2-1; 7 bases match TRBD1. The CDR3 covers 13 residues. Germline CDR1 reads SQVTM; CDR2 reads ANQGSEA. V was pared by 6 bases and J by 8 bases, with 10 bases of the junction left unmatched.

In its sample, this clonotype was seen a few times. This rearrangement joins TRBV5-1 to TRBJ2-3; 12 nucleotides match TRBD2. This CDR3 spans 16 amino acids. Germline assignment: CDR1 SGHRS and CDR2 YFSETQ. The V gene end was trimmed by 1 base and the J gene end by 3 bases; junction bases not matched to a gene: 3. The CDR3 here is CASSLRTSGMTDTQYF. CDR3 DNA sequence: TGCGCCAGCAGCTTGAGGACTAGCGGGATGACAGATACGCAGTATTTT.

This clonotype was recorded a few times. The CDR3 bases are TGTGCCAGCAGCTTGGACGGAGCCTACAATGAGCAGTTCTTC. This translates into CASSLDGAYNEQFF. The V call is TRBV11-2, the J call TRBJ2-1; D remains unclear. Per germline, CDR1 SGHAT and CDR2 FQNNGV. This CDR3 comprises 14 residues. With 3 bases removed from V and 2 bases from J, the gap between germline ends came to 8 bases.

The chain links TRBV15 to TRBJ1-5; no clear D. In germline, CDR1 is LNHNV, CDR2 YYDKDF (reference sequence). The CDR3 sequence is 13 residues long. Trimming took 0 bases from V and 5 from J, leaving 5 bases between them. The CDR3 spells CATSRDQDQPQHF. CDR3 bases: TGTGCCACCAGCAGAGATCAGGATCAGCCCCAGCATTTT.

A few counts support this clonotype. The V and J genes are TRBV10-3 and TRBJ2-1, with 12 bases lining up with TRBD2. The CDR3 has 16 residues. With V trimmed by 3 bases and J by 4 bases, 4 bases remained unmatched. Germline V gene lookup returns CDR1 ENHRY and CDR2 SYGVKD. This chain's CDR3 is CAISETSGRPYNEQFF. As DNA, the CDR3 is TGTGCCATCAGTGAAACTAGCGGGAGGCCATACAATGAGCAGTTCTTC.

Ten or more counts support this clonotype. This rearrangement joins TRBV5-1 to TRBJ2-1; 9 nucleotides match TRBD2. CDR3 length equals 16 residues. The V segment lost 9 bases and the J segment 6 bases; nucleotides outside the gene matches: 16. Germline CDR1 SGHRS, CDR2 YFSETQ. The CDR3 bases are TGCGCCACCGGGACTAGCAGAGGTGACGACCGCAATGAGCAGTTCTTC. Protein: CATGTSRGDDRNEQFF.